This is a list of T cell receptor beta chains from one sample in a study of CXCR3-negative and CXCR3-positive naive CD8 T cells. TCRdb reprocessed the 5' RACE reads, keeping one entry per CDR3 protein, no DNA. This sample's clone table lists some 130,000 distinct CDR3 sequences. The sample was naive CXCR3- CD8+ T cells from blood. The origin of the receptors is a human donor in good health. Some clones in this sample may be carry-over from other donors' samples. The CDR3 runs from the conserved cysteine through the conserved F or W.

V gene	J gene	CDR3 protein
TRBV4-1	TRBJ2-1	CASSQTTETRGNEQFF
TRBV5-1	TRBJ2-3	CASSLSLAGPTPPDTQYF
TRBV13	TRBJ2-3	CASSYGLAGETDTQYF
TRBV7-8	TRBJ2-3	CASSLGGFTDTQYF
TRBV10-3	TRBJ1-1	CAIRTTGNTEAFF
TRBV4-3	TRBJ1-1	CASSQDRLLGQENTEAFF
TRBV14	TRBJ1-1	CASSPDTSNTEAFF
TRBV18	TRBJ2-1	CASSPGSGDRYNEQFF
TRBV28	TRBJ2-7	CASSFRGPRVYEQYF
TRBV5-1	TRBJ1-2	CASSLERNYGYTF
TRBV28	TRBJ2-7	CASSFGPSGSYYEQYF
TRBV28	TRBJ2-7	CASSSGLAGGFVSYEQYF
TRBV7-7	TRBJ2-5	CASSLSPRETQYF
TRBV29-1	TRBJ2-5	CSVIAGGRQETQYF
TRBV7-6	TRBJ2-5	CASSSRPGIGQETQYF
TRBV27	TRBJ2-3	CASRLVKVTGGTSTDTQYF
TRBV6-1	TRBJ2-1	CASSERTGTGVYEQFF
TRBV7-6	TRBJ2-1	CASSPSIPSPYNEQFF
TRBV29-1	TRBJ2-2	CSVDQTNTGELFF
TRBV4-1	TRBJ2-7	CASSQLGTGTSYEQYF
TRBV30	TRBJ1-2	CAWTGDPEGNYGYTF
TRBV3-1	TRBJ1-4	CASSQGWNEKLFF
TRBV19	TRBJ2-2	CASSGDGDTGELFF
TRBV9	TRBJ2-1	CASSAPRSYAQFF
TRBV5-1	TRBJ2-5	CASTPEGGLEETQYF
TRBV5-6	TRBJ2-7	CASSRTRAEQYF
TRBV12-3/TRBV12-4	TRBJ2-5	CASKDRGQETQYF
TRBV25-1	TRBJ1-2	CASSDRNNYGYTF
TRBV25-1	TRBJ2-7	CASSDSRDRADYEQYF
TRBV29-1	TRBJ1-1	CSVGPRGTEAFF
TRBV7-9	TRBJ2-3	CASSFVGREQYF
TRBV7-9	TRBJ2-7	CASSLGEWREQYF
TRBV4-1	TRBJ2-1	CASSPQAGGIYNEQFF
TRBV7-3	TRBJ2-2	CASSADSGELFF
TRBV29-1	TRBJ2-2	CSVVLRDTNTGELFF
TRBV15	TRBJ2-1	CATSTSGSTYNEQFF
TRBV15	TRBJ1-4	CATSREILDRPNEKLFF
TRBV20-1	TRBJ1-2	CSARATGSYGYTF
TRBV28	TRBJ2-7	CASSLGGEQYF
TRBV7-2	TRBJ2-3	CASSHEPWLADTQYF
TRBV25-1	TRBJ2-7	CASSDRGQNIYEQYF
TRBV3-1	TRBJ2-2	CASSQDVAWGNGELFF
TRBV29-1	TRBJ2-2	CSVVRSNTGELFF
TRBV15	TRBJ2-7	CATSNQASYEQYF
TRBV5-1	TRBJ2-7	CASSFDRASYEQYF
TRBV6-5	TRBJ1-2	CASSYSGIYGYTF
TRBV19	TRBJ1-5	CASSIGTVNQPQHF